One and the same sample provided the 23 T cell receptor beta chains below, sequenced in a study of CD4 T cells in lung cancer. At least 3 cm from the malignant lesion, non-adjacent lung tissue was taken from the same resection. TCRdb's copy holds only in-frame clones and misses some; the assay was immunoSEQ multiplex PCR. The data contain 10,000 to 11,000 clones, over 60% of them singletons. Sequencing was done on a sample of normal lung tissue taken away from the tumor. All receptors come from a man in his sixties with non-small cell lung cancer.

The V and J genes are TRBV30 and TRBJ1-3; a possible D gene is TRBD1 (5 bases). V was shortened by 0 bases and J by 4 bases, with 13 bases between the two germline ends. The CDR3 length is 15 residues. Germline V CDR1 and CDR2: GTSNPN, SVGIG (reference sequence). CDR3 residues: CAWSVPTAGGNTIYF. The CDR3 coding sequence is TGTGCCTGGAGTGTACCGACAGCAGGGGGAAACACCATATATTTT.

This chain links TRBV18 with TRBJ1-3; 8 nucleotides agree with TRBD1. The V and J ends lost 5 bases and 1 base, in that order; junction bases with no gene match: 13. CDR3 length equals 18 residues. In germline, CDR1 is KGHSH, CDR2 LQKENI. CDR3: CASSTRVLDRVSGNTIYF. The CDR3 DNA sequence: TGTGCCAGCTCAACACGAGTCCTGGACAGGGTGTCTGGAAACACCATATATTTT.

The rearrangement uses TRBV6-4 and TRBJ2-1, with 9 bases fitting TRBD2. CDR1 is MRHNA and CDR2 is SNTAGT in the germline V gene. V lost 4 bases, J lost 5 bases, and 0 bases stayed unmatched. The CDR3 spans 13 residues. The DNA of the CDR3 is TGTGCCAGCAGTGGGACTAGCGACAATGAGCAGTTCTTC. Protein sequence: CASSGTSDNEQFF.

This clone was seen once. The chain carries TRBV18 and TRBJ2-7; D unclear. Germline V gene data show CDR1 as KGHSH and CDR2 as LQKENI. The V end lost 2 bases, the J end lost 3 bases, and 8 bases lay between the germline ends. The CDR3 covers 13 residues. The CDR3 nucleotides are TGTGCCAGCTCACCATCGGTAGACTACGAGCAGTACTTC. This gives the protein CASSPSVDYEQYF.

Only a few counts were recorded for this clone. The V and J genes are TRBV11-2 and TRBJ1-1, with D uncertain. Trimming removed 3 bases at V and 0 bases at J, with 5 bases between. There are 13 residues in the CDR3. CDR1 and CDR2 (germline): SGHAT, FQNNGV. The CDR3 DNA is TGTGCCAGCAGCTTTGCAGTGAACACTGAAGCTTTCTTT. This sequence encodes CASSFAVNTEAFF.

This clone occurred a few times. V usage is TRBV4-2 and J usage is TRBJ1-5; TRBD1 is a possible D gene (6 bases). This CDR3 contains 16 residues. The germline V gene has CDR1 LGHNA and CDR2 YNFKEQ. V was clipped by 0 bases and J by 7 bases, with 16 bases between them. The CDR3 DNA follows: TGTGCCAGCAGCCAAGAAGGGCCAGGGGAAAACCAGCCCCAGCATTTT. Translation gives CASSQEGPGENQPQHF.

This clone was observed a single time. The chain carries TRBV10-3 and TRBJ2-5; the D gene is possibly TRBD1 (5 bases). The CDR3 runs to 12 residues. With 5 bases removed from V and 5 bases from J, the gap between germline ends came to 9 bases. Germline V CDR1 and CDR2: ENHRY, SYGVKD. As DNA, the CDR3 is TGTGCCATCAGTTGGGGCGAGGAGACCCAGTACTTC. Protein sequence: CAISWGEETQYF.

The chain has TRBV6-6 and TRBJ2-5; 8 bases align to TRBD1. CDR1 is MNHNY, CDR2 SVGAGI, per germline (reference sequence). Trimming cost V 2 bases and J 5 bases; bases outside gene matches: 7. The CDR3 is made up of 15 amino acids. For the CDR3, the DNA is TGTGCCAGCAGTTACGGACAGGGAGTAAGGGAGACCCAGTACTTC. Amino acids: CASSYGQGVRETQYF.

The rearrangement joins TRBV15 to TRBJ2-3; 9 bases match TRBD1. Germline V gene data show CDR1 as LNHNV and CDR2 as YYDKDF (reference sequence). V trimming: 8 bases; J trimming: 2 bases; junction bases outside the gene matches: 5. The CDR3 is 14 amino acids. This chain's CDR3 is CATGTGKLTDTQYF. The CDR3 DNA is TGTGCCACCGGGACAGGGAAACTCACAGATACGCAGTATTTT.

This clone is termed medium-sized. The chain recombines TRBV19 with TRBJ1-2; 9 bases align to TRBD1. CDR1 is LNHDA, CDR2 SQIVND, per germline (reference sequence). The junction had 7 bases not matched to a gene; V was cut back by 7 bases and J by 4 bases. The CDR3 is 14 residues long. CDR3 nucleotides: TGTGCCAGTACCCGGGACAGGGCTACCTATGGCTACACCTTC. It encodes CASTRDRATYGYTF.

This clone was counted between two and nine times. For the CDR3, the DNA is TGTGCCAGCAGCCCTATTCCCGGGGGAGGGACTGAAGCTTTCTTT. Amino acid sequence: CASSPIPGGGTEAFF. This chain links TRBV5-6 with TRBJ1-1, with D perhaps TRBD1 (5 bases). V lost 4 bases and J 5 bases, leaving 18 bases between the germline ends. Per germline, CDR1 SGHDT and CDR2 YYEEEE. The CDR3 is 15 residues long.

The chain has TRBV12-5 and TRBJ1-1; D perhaps matches TRBD1 (5 bases). The CDR3 loop spans 14 amino acids. Germline loops: CDR1 LGHNT, CDR2 FRNRAP. Trimming left V 6 bases short and J 1 base short, with 12 bases between. The CDR3 is CASGGPSPNTEAFF. In nucleotides, the CDR3 is TGTGCTAGTGGGGGGCCCTCTCCGAACACTGAAGCTTTCTTT.

Relative to its sample, this clone is medium-sized. The chain uses TRBV6-5 and TRBJ2-1; D possibly corresponds to TRBD1 (6 bases). The CDR3 runs 11 residues. Germline V gives CDR1 MNHEY, CDR2 SVGAGI. V was pared by 5 bases and J by 10 bases, with 9 bases between. CDR3 amino acids: CASSDDREQFF. DNA of the CDR3: TGTGCCAGCAGTGACGACAGGGAGCAGTTCTTC.

V usage is TRBV6-5 and J usage is TRBJ1-5, with TRBD1 identical over 8 bases. In germline, CDR1 is MNHEY, CDR2 SVGAGI. CDR3 length: 14 residues. Trimming took 5 bases from V and 4 from J; bases not matched to a gene: 4. The CDR3 is CASSIDRGNQPQHF. In DNA form, the CDR3 reads TGTGCCAGCAGTATCGACAGGGGTAATCAGCCCCAGCATTTT.

This rearrangement joins TRBV6-1 to TRBJ2-7; D possibly uses TRBD1 or TRBD2 (5 bases each). CDR3 length: 13 residues. Per the germline V gene, CDR1 is MNHNS and CDR2 is SASEGT. V was pared by 6 bases and J by 7 bases, with 16 bases between. In nucleotides, the CDR3 is TGTGCCAGCAGCCGGGACCCTCGCGGGGAGCAGTACGTC. It codes for CASSRDPRGEQYV.

The V and J genes are TRBV18 and TRBJ2-4; the match to TRBD2 covers 8 bases. CDR3 length: 17 residues. J gave up 2 bases and V 2 bases, and 8 bases lay outside the gene matches. Germline loops: CDR1 KGHSH, CDR2 LQKENI. The CDR3 reads CASSPRQRESTKNIQYF. The CDR3 coding sequence is TGTGCCAGCTCACCAAGGCAGCGGGAGTCAACCAAAAACATTCAGTACTTC.

The V and J genes are TRBV7-9 and TRBJ2-5; 10 bases are shared with TRBD2. From germline, CDR1 is SEHNR and CDR2 FQNEAQ (reference sequence). The CDR3 totals 15 residues. The ends lost 3 bases at V and 3 bases at J; junction bases unmatched: 4. The CDR3 is CASSFLGLAEETQYF. CDR3 DNA: TGTGCCAGCAGCTTCCTCGGACTAGCGGAAGAGACCCAGTACTTC.

This rearrangement joins TRBV6-5 to TRBJ2-3; perhaps TRBD2 as D (6 bases). V lost 5 bases and J lost 3, with 6 bases in between. The CDR3 runs 12 residues. The germline CDR1 and CDR2 sequences are MNHEY and SVGAGI. CDR3 in DNA: TGTGCCAGCAGTGCGGGGACAGATACGCAGTATTTT. It is translated as CASSAGTDTQYF.

The chain joins TRBV28 to TRBJ1-5; 9 nucleotides match TRBD1. In germline, CDR1 is MDHEN, CDR2 SYDVKM. This CDR3 region has 15 residues. Trimming removed 2 bases from V and 7 bases from J; junction bases left unmatched: 6. CDR3 amino acids: CASSLADRGRQPQHF. CDR3 in DNA: TGTGCCAGCAGTTTAGCGGACAGGGGTCGGCAGCCCCAGCATTTT.

The chain links TRBV6-1 to TRBJ2-7; 7 positions match TRBD1. The CDR3 contains 11 residues. Germline loops: CDR1 MNHNS, CDR2 SASEGT. Here the CDR3 reads CASSQGTATYV. CDR3 DNA sequence: TGTGCCAGCAGTCAAGGGACAGCTACATATGTC.

Sample share makes this clone medium-sized (0.01 to 0.1%). Other DNA sequences in the sample encode the same CDR3. The gene calls are TRBV19 and TRBJ1-1; a weak D match, TRBD1 (5 bases). In germline, CDR1 is LNHDA, CDR2 SQIVND (reference sequence). V shed 1 base and J shed 1 base, with 7 bases lying between them. This CDR3 has 14 amino acids. The CDR3 region has the DNA TGTGCCAGTAGTATAGGGAGGGGGAACACTGAAGCTTTCTTT. This codes for CASSIGRGNTEAFF.

This clone was observed a handful of times. The chain couples TRBV29-1 to TRBJ2-4, with a weak D call TRBD2 (6 bases). Trimming took off 7 bases at V and 11 bases at J, with 18 bases between the two ends. The germline CDR1 and CDR2 sequences are SQVTM and ANQGSEA. The CDR3 loop spans 12 amino acids. CDR3 region: CSGGREASFQYF. DNA of the CDR3: TGCAGCGGGGGAAGGGAGGCTAGTTTTCAGTACTTC.

J is TRBJ2-2 and V is TRBV5-4, with 9 nucleotides matching TRBD1. The CDR3 runs to 16 residues. CDR1 is SGHNT and CDR2 is YYREEE in the germline V gene (reference sequence). J gave up 5 bases and V 0 bases, and 5 bases lay outside the gene matches. The CDR3, as DNA: TGTGCCAGCAGCTTGGCGACAGGGGGGCGGACCGGGGAGCTGTTTTTT. Residues: CASSLATGGRTGELFF. Combining the CDR3 with reference TRBV5-4 and TRBJ2-2 gives the whole variable domain ETGVTQSPTHLIKTRGQQVTLRCSSQSGHNTVSWYQQALGQGPQFIFQYYREEENGRGNFPPRFSGLQFPNYSSELNVNALELDDSALYLCASSLATGGRTGELFFGEGSRLTVL.